Presented here are 20 T cell receptor beta chains from one specimen sequenced in a study of cytomegalovirus exposure and HLA in healthy donors. Amplification used 60 Vbeta primers and 13 Jbeta primers. TCRdb's copy holds only in-frame clones and misses some; the assay was immunoSEQ multiplex PCR. The sample shows about 150,000 clones, about three fifths of them seen only once. Sequenced: PBMCs. The receptors here all came from a woman aged 55-69 years in good health and CMV-seropositive.

This clone was found once. This rearrangement joins TRBV5-1 to TRBJ2-3; 8 bases map to TRBD2. The germline V gene encodes CDR1 SGHRS and CDR2 YFSETQ. The CDR3 spans 15 residues. V gave up 0 bases and J gave up 8 bases; unmatched junction bases: 8. In DNA, the CDR3 is TGCGCCAGCAGCTTGGGCCTAGCGGGTCTAGGTACGCAGTATTTT. This sequence encodes CASSLGLAGLGTQYF. Filled out from reference TRBV5-1 and TRBJ2-3, the complete variable domain reads KAGVTQTPRYLIKTRGQQVTLSCSPISGHRSVSWYQQTPGQGLQFLFEYFSETQRNKGNFPGRFSGRQFSNSRSEMNVSTLELGDSALYLCASSLGLAGLGTQYFGPGTRLTVL.

The J gene is TRBJ2-5, the V gene TRBV11-2; TRBD2 matches at 7 bases. After removal of 5 bases from V and 7 bases from J, the junction contained 13 bases not matched to a gene. The V gene's germline CDR1 is SGHAT and CDR2 FQNNGV. This CDR3 contains 15 residues. DNA for the CDR3: TGTGCCAGCAGCCCGGTACGGGCCTCGGGAGGGACCCAGTACTTC. Encoded protein: CASSPVRASGGTQYF.

This clone was detected only a few times. The rearrangement links TRBV7-2 to TRBJ2-2; 12 bases match TRBD2. The CDR3 covers 16 residues. Germline trimming cut 5 bases from V and 3 bases from J; bases unmatched to any gene: 4. Germline V gene data show CDR1 as SGHTA and CDR2 as FQGNSA. As DNA, the CDR3 is TGTGCCAGCAGCCTCCGACTAGCGGGGGACACCGGGGAGCTGTTTTTT. Amino acid sequence: CASSLRLAGDTGELFF. Drawing the rest from reference TRBV7-2 and TRBJ2-2, the complete variable domain is GAGVSQSPSNKVTEKGKDVELRCDPISGHTALYWYRQSLGQGLEFLIYFQGNSAPDKSGLPSDRFSAERTGGSVSTLTIQRTQQEDSAVYLCASSLRLAGDTGELFFGEGSRLTVL.

The gene calls are TRBV14 and TRBJ2-1; the match to TRBD2 covers 7 bases. The V and J ends lost 2 bases and 2 bases, in that order; junction bases with no gene match: 3. Germline CDR1 SGHDN, CDR2 FVKESK. The CDR3 consists of 15 residues. As DNA, the CDR3 is TGTGCCAGCAGCCAAATGGGAGGGACCTACAATGAGCAGTTCTTC. This codes for CASSQMGGTYNEQFF.

The chain employs TRBV7-6 and TRBJ1-1; TRBD1 agrees at 7 bases. V dropped 5 bases and J dropped 1; count of bases not matched to a gene: 4. Germline loops: CDR1 SGHVS, CDR2 FNYEAQ. The CDR3 loop spans 14 amino acids. Here the CDR3 reads CASSPRQGNTEAFF. The CDR3 nucleotides read TGTGCCAGCAGCCCCCGACAGGGGAACACTGAAGCTTTCTTT.

This clone was detected once. The V call is TRBV28, the J call TRBJ2-7, with no clear D. Germline CDR1 MDHEN, CDR2 SYDVKM. V was pared by 8 bases and J by 4 bases, with 12 bases between. This CDR3 spans 12 amino acids. This CDR3 is CASFTAGYEQYF. As DNA, the CDR3 is TGTGCCAGCTTTACCGCCGGGTACGAGCAGTACTTC.

This clone was counted between two and nine times. This rearrangement joins TRBV2 to TRBJ2-1, with D perhaps matching TRBD1 (6 bases). V lost 6 bases to trimming and J lost 0 bases, with 12 bases between them. In germline, CDR1 is SNHLY, CDR2 FYNNEI. The CDR3 length is 15 residues. The CDR3 DNA reads as TGTGCCAGCAGACTCCGGGACATCTCCTACAATGAGCAGTTCTTC. It specifies CASRLRDISYNEQFF.

The gene calls are TRBV6-4 and TRBJ1-5; unclear D gene. Per the germline V gene, CDR1 is MRHNA and CDR2 is SNTAGT. The CDR3 extends over 14 amino acids. V was trimmed by 0 bases and J by 6 bases, leaving 9 bases between them. CDR3 sequence reads: CASSDSTRSQPQHF. The CDR3 DNA follows: TGTGCCAGCAGTGACTCGACCAGGTCTCAGCCCCAGCATTTT.

The chain joins TRBV16 to TRBJ2-1; D is possibly TRBD2 (5 bases). The V gene's germline CDR1 is KGHSY and CDR2 FQNENV. The CDR3 is 15 amino acids. V lost 7 bases and J lost 10, with 23 bases in between. The DNA of the CDR3 is TGTGCCAGCATCCCCTCAGGAGGCCTTCTTGGGGAGCAGTTCTTC. It yields the protein CASIPSGGLLGEQFF. Combining the CDR3 with reference TRBV16 and TRBJ2-1 gives the whole variable domain GEEVAQTPKHLVRGEGQKAKLYCAPIKGHSYVFWYQQVLKNEFKFLISFQNENVFDETGMPKERFSAKCLPNSPCSLEIQATKLEDSAVYFCASIPSGGLLGEQFFGPGTRLTVL.

The CDR3 DNA follows: TGTGCCAGCAGCGCCGGACAGGACGAAAAACTGTTTTTT. The encoded protein is CASSAGQDEKLFF. The rearrangement joins TRBV9 to TRBJ1-4, with 7 positions matching TRBD1. V shed 3 bases and J 8 bases; nucleotides not matched to a gene: 4. Germline V lookup: CDR1 SGDLS, CDR2 YYNGEE. CDR3 length: 13 residues.

The CDR3 sequence: CSVGGGPYEQYF. The CDR3 DNA reads as TGCAGCGTTGGGGGGGGCCCCTACGAGCAGTACTTC. The rearrangement joins TRBV29-1 to TRBJ2-7, with D perhaps matching TRBD2 (7 bases). This CDR3 contains 12 residues. Looked up from germline, CDR1 is SQVTM and CDR2 is ANQGSEA. Deletions cut 4 bases from V and 2 bases from J, with 9 bases between.

This clone was picked up a small number of times. The V call is TRBV18, the J call TRBJ1-1; D is undetermined. The V end lost 4 bases, the J end lost 6 bases, and 9 bases lay between the germline ends. CDR3 length equals 12 residues. The V gene's germline CDR1 is KGHSH and CDR2 LQKENI. CDR3 sequence: CASSRQRAEAFF. The CDR3, as DNA: TGTGCCAGCTCACGCCAGCGAGCTGAAGCTTTCTTT. Looking up the rest from reference TRBV18 and TRBJ1-1 gives the full variable domain: NAGVMQNPRHLVRRRGQEARLRCSPMKGHSHVYWYRQLPEEGLKFMVYLQKENIIDESGMPKERFSAEFPKEGPSILRIQQVVRGDSAAYFCASSRQRAEAFFGQGTRLTVV.

The rearrangement uses TRBV27 and TRBJ2-2; 9 nucleotides align to TRBD2. CDR3 length equals 16 residues. The V and J ends lost 2 bases and 1 base, in that order; junction bases with no gene match: 2. Germline V gene data show CDR1 as MNHEY and CDR2 as SMNVEV (reference sequence). Written as DNA, the CDR3 is TGTGCCAGCAGTTTAATAGCGGGAGAGAACACCGGGGAGCTGTTTTTT. Translation gives CASSLIAGENTGELFF.

V usage is TRBV28 and J usage is TRBJ2-1; D is possibly TRBD2 (7 bases). Germline V CDR1 and CDR2: MDHEN, SYDVKM. V lost 5 bases to trimming and J lost 0 bases, with 14 bases between them. This CDR3 region has 16 residues. The CDR3, as DNA: TGTGCCAGCAGTCTTATAGGGGGGGGCTCCTACAATGAGCAGTTCTTC. It yields the protein CASSLIGGGSYNEQFF.

The genes are TRBV20-1 and TRBJ2-1; TRBD2 matches 10 bases. J gave up 15 bases and V 5 bases, and 7 bases lay outside the gene matches. This CDR3 contains 11 residues. Germline values: CDR1 DFQATT, CDR2 SNEGSKA (reference sequence). The CDR3 DNA is TGCAGTGCTTCGAGCGGGAGGGGCTGGTTCTTC. The encoded protein is CSASSGRGWFF.

J is TRBJ2-3 and V is TRBV9; 8 nucleotides agree with TRBD2. The CDR3 length is 16 residues. Germline trimming cut 0 bases from V and 2 bases from J; bases unmatched to any gene: 5. Germline V gene lookup returns CDR1 SGDLS and CDR2 YYNGEE. CDR3 in amino acids: CASSVVPGLDTDTQYF. CDR3 bases: TGTGCCAGCAGCGTAGTACCGGGACTAGACACAGATACGCAGTATTTT.

This CDR3 is CASSPGVLAGGTDTQYF. The CDR3 DNA is TGCGCCAGCAGCCCGGGAGTACTAGCGGGAGGCACAGATACGCAGTATTTT. The rearrangement uses TRBV4-3 and TRBJ2-3, with 11 bases fitting TRBD2. The trim removed 4 bases at V and 1 base at J, leaving 7 bases unmatched. The CDR3 loop spans 17 amino acids. Germline V gene lookup returns CDR1 LGHNA and CDR2 YSLEER.

The chain combines TRBV28 with TRBJ2-3; the D gene is possibly TRBD1 (8 bases). V was shortened by 6 bases and J by 7 bases, with 17 bases between the two germline ends. CDR3 size: 14 residues. Germline CDR1 MDHEN, CDR2 SYDVKM. The CDR3 nucleotides read TGTGCCAGCAGGGGAGGGGGGGACAGGAATACGCAGTATTTT. It specifies CASRGGGDRNTQYF.

The V and J genes are TRBV5-1 and TRBJ1-2; 7 nucleotides match TRBD1. This CDR3 region has 15 residues. Germline values: CDR1 SGHRS, CDR2 YFSETQ. V lost 2 bases, J lost 4 bases, and 8 bases stayed unmatched. This chain's CDR3 is CASSLGDRQIYGYTF. The CDR3 region has the DNA TGCGCCAGCAGCTTAGGGGACAGACAAATCTATGGCTACACCTTC.

There are a few counts of this clone. This chain connects TRBV6-4 to TRBJ2-3, with 10 positions matching TRBD2. The length of the CDR3 is 17 residues. Germline CDR1 MRHNA, CDR2 SNTAGT. With V trimmed by 5 bases and J by 3 bases, 11 bases remained unmatched. The CDR3 spells CASSRAASGRETDTQYF. CDR3 in DNA: TGTGCCAGCAGTCGGGCGGCTAGCGGGAGAGAAACAGATACGCAGTATTTT.